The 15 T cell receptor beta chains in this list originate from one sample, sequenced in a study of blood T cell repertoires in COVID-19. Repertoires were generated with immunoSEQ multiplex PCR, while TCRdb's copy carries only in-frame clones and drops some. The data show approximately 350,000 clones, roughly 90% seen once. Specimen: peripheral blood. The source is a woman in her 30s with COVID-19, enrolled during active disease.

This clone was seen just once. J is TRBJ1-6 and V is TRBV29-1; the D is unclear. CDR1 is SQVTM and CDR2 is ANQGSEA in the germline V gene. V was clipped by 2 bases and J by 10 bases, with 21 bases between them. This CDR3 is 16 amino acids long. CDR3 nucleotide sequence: TGCAGCGTTGAACCGCCTGAGCTCTACTATCGATCACCCCTCCACTTT. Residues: CSVEPPELYYRSPLHF.

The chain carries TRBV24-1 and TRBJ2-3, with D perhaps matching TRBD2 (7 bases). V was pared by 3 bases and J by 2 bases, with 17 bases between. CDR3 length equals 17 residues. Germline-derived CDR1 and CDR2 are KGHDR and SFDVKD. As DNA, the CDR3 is TGTGCCACCAGTGATGTTAAAACCGGGGGGCCCACAGATACGCAGTATTTT. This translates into CATSDVKTGGPTDTQYF.

CDR3 sequence: CASSANPLAGRSSYEQYV. The CDR3 DNA is TGTGCCAGCAGCGCTAATCCCCTAGCGGGAAGGAGCTCCTACGAGCAGTACGTC. V usage is TRBV7-6 and J usage is TRBJ2-7; 9 bases are shared with TRBD2. The junction had 14 bases not matched to a gene; V was cut back by 5 bases and J by 0 bases. The CDR3 consists of 18 residues. Germline V gene sequence: CDR1 SGHVS, CDR2 FNYEAQ.

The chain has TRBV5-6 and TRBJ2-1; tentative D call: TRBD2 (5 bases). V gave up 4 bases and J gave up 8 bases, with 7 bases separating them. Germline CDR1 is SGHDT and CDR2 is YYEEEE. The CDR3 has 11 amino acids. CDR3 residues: CASSRRDEQFF. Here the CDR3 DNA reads TGTGCCAGCAGCAGGCGGGATGAGCAGTTCTTC.

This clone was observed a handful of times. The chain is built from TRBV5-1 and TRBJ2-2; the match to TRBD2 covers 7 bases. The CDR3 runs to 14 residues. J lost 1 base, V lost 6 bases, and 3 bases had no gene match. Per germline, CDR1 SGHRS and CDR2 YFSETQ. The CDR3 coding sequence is TGCGCCAGCACCCTAGCGGTGAACACCGGGGAGCTGTTTTTT. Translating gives CASTLAVNTGELFF.

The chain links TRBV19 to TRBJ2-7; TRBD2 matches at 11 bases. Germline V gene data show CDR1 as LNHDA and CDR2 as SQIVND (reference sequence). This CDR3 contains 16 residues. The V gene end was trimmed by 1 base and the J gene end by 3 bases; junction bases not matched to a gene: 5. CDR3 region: CASSIGGGLAVYEQYV. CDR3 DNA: TGTGCCAGTAGTATAGGGGGGGGACTAGCGGTCTACGAGCAGTACGTC.

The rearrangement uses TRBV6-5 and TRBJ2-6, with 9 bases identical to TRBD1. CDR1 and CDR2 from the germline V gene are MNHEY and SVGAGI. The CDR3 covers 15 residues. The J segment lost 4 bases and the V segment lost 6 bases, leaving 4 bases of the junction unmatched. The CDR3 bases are TGTGCCAGCAGCCCACAGGGGGCCGGGGCCAACGTCCTGACTTTC. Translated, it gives CASSPQGAGANVLTF.

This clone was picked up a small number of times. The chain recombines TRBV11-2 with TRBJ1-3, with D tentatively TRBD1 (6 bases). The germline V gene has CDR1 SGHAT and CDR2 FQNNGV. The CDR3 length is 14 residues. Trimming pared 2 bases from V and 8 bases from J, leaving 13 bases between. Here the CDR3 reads CASSLIRGGDTIYF. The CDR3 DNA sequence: TGTGCCAGCAGCTTAATCAGGGGCGGTGACACCATATATTTT. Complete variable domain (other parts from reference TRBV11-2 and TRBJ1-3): EAGVAQSPRYKIIEKRQSVAFWCNPISGHATLYWYQQILGQGPKLLIQFQNNGVVDDSQLPKDRFSAERLKGVDSTLKIQPAKLEDSAVYLCASSLIRGGDTIYFGEGSWLTVV.

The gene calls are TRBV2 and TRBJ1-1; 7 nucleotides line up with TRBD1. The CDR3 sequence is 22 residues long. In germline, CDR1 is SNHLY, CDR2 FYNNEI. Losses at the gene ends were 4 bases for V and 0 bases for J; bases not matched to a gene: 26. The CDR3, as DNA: TGTGCCAGCAGTGCGCTTTTTGGGGACAGTCTGATGAGGATGGATATGAACACTGAAGCTTTCTTT. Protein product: CASSALFGDSLMRMDMNTEAFF.

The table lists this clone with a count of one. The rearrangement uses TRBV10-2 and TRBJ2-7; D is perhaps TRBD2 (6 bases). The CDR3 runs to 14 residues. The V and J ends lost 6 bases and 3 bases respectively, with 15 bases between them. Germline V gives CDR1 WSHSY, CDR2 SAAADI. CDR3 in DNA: TGCGCCAGCAGGCGGTCGGGGGAGAGCTACGAGCAGTACGTC. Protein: CASRRSGESYEQYV.

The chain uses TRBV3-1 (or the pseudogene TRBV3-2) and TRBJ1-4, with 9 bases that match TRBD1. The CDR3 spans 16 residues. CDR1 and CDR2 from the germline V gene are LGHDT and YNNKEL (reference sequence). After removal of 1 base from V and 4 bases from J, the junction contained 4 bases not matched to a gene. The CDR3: CASSQADRGFNEKLFF. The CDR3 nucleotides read TGTGCCAGCAGCCAAGCGGACAGGGGCTTTAATGAAAAACTGTTTTTT.

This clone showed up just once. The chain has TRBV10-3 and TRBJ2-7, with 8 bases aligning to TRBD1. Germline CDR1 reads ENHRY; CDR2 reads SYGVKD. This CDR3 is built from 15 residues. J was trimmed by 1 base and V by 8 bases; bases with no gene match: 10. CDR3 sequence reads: CAISDGQGFSYEQYF. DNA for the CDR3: TGTGCCATCTCCGATGGACAGGGCTTTTCCTACGAGCAGTACTTC.

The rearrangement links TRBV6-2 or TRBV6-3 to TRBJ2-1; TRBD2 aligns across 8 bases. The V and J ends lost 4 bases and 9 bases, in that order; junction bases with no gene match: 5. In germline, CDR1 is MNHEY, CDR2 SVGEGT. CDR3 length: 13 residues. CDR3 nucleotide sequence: TGTGCCAGCAGTTTAGCGGGAAGCGGTGAGCAGTTCTTC. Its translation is CASSLAGSGEQFF.

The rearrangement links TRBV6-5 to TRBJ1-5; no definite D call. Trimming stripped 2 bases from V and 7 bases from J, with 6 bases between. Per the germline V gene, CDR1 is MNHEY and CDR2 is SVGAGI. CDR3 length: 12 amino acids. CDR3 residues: CASSYREQPQHF. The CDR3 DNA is TGTGCCAGCAGTTACAGAGAGCAGCCCCAGCATTTT.

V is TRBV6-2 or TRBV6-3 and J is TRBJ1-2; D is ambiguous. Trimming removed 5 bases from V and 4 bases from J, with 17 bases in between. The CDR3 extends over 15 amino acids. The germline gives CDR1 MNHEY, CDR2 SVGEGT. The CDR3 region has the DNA TGTGCCAGCAGTCCCTGGCGGGATGGCTTCTATGGCTACACCTTC. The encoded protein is CASSPWRDGFYGYTF.